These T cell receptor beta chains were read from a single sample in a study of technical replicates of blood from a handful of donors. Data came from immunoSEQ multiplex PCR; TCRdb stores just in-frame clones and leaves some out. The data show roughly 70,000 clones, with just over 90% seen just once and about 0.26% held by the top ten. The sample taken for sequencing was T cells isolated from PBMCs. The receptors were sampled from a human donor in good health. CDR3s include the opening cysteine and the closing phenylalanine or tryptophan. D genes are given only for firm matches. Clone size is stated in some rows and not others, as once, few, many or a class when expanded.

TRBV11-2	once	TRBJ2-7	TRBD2	CASSLGASGILGYEQYF	TGTGCCAGCAGCTTAGGGGCCAGCGGGATTCTGGGATACGAGCAGTACTTC
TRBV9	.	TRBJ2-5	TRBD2	CASSSAAGGTEETQYF	TGTGCCAGCAGCTCCGCAGCGGGAGGTACCGAAGAGACCCAGTACTTC
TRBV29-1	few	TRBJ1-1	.	CSVIVSGSEAFF	TGCAGCGTCATAGTGTCAGGGTCTGAAGCTTTCTTT
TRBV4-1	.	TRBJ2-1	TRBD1	CASSRGQGWNEQFF	TGCGCCAGCAGCAGGGGACAGGGGTGGAATGAGCAGTTCTTC
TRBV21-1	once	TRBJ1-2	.	CASNSGQGVNYGYTF	TGTGCCAGCAACTCGGGACAGGGGGTCAACTATGGCTACACCTTC
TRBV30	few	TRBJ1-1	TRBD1	CAWSNPDRGNTEAFF	TGTGCCTGGAGCAACCCGGACAGGGGGAACACTGAAGCTTTCTTT
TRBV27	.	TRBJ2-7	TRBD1	CASLHPGQGAYEQYF	TGTGCCAGCCTTCACCCGGGACAGGGAGCCTACGAGCAGTACTTC
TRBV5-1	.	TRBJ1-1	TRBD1	CASSFADRGPTSYTEAFF	TGCGCCAGCAGCTTCGCCGACAGGGGGCCCACCAGTTACACTGAAGCTTTCTTT
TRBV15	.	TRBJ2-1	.	CATSRYTYYSYNEQFF	TGTGCCACCAGCAGGTACACCTACTACTCCTACAATGAGCAGTTCTTC
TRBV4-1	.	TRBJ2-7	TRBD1	CASSQEDRGLPYEQYF	TGCGCCAGCAGCCAAGAAGACAGGGGGCTTCCCTACGAGCAGTACTTC
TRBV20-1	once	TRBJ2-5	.	CSAMRETQYF	TGCAGTGCTATGCGAGAGACCCAGTACTTC
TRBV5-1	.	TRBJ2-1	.	CASSLGRASSYNEQFF	TGCGCCAGCAGCTTGGGTCGCGCAAGCTCCTACAATGAGCAGTTCTTC
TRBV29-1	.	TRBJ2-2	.	CSVPRGAGSAGELFF	TGCAGCGTCCCACGGGGGGCAGGATCTGCCGGGGAGCTGTTTTTT
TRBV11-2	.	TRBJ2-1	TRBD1	CASSGARGRDRGYNEQFF	TGTGCCAGCAGCGGAGCGAGGGGCCGGGACAGGGGGTACAATGAGCAGTTCTTC
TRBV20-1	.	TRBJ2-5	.	CSAQTEETQYF	TGCAGTGCCCAGACAGAAGAGACCCAGTACTTC
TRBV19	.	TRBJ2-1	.	CASSMFGRGQFF	TGTGCCAGTAGTATGTTCGGGCGGGGACAGTTCTTC
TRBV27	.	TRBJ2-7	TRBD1	CASSRQGKTYEQYF	TGTGCCAGCTCGCGACAGGGTAAAACCTACGAGCAGTACTTC
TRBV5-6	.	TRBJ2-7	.	CASSPVGQREQYF	TGTGCCAGCAGCCCGGTGGGACAACGCGAGCAGTACTTC
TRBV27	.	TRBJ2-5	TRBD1	CASSFLDRGLLETQYF	TGTGCCAGCAGTTTCTTGGACAGGGGACTTCTAGAGACCCAGTACTTC
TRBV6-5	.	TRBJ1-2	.	CASSYLVGANYGYTF	TGTGCCAGCAGTTACTTAGTAGGGGCTAACTATGGCTACACCTTC
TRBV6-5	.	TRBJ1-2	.	CASRQGLYGYTF	TGTGCCAGCAGACAGGGTCTTTATGGCTACACCTTC
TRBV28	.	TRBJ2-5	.	CASRDEETQYF	TGTGCCAGCAGAGATGAGGAGACCCAGTACTTC
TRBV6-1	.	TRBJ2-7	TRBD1	CASSESRTRDSYYEQYF	TGTGCCAGCAGTGAATCAAGAACCCGGGACAGTTACTACGAGCAGTACTTC
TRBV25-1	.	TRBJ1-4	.	CASSESRGAGEKLFF	TGTGCCAGCAGTGAATCTCGGGGGGCAGGTGAAAAACTGTTTTTT
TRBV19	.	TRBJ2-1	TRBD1	CASSIIGTGANNEQFF	TGTGCCAGTAGTATAATTGGAACAGGGGCAAACAATGAGCAGTTCTTC
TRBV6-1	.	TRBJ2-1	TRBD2	CASMAGGFYEQFF	TGTGCCAGCATGGCGGGAGGTTTCTATGAGCAGTTCTTC
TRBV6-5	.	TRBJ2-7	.	CASSSGTQFYEQYF	TGTGCCAGCAGTTCCGGGACACAGTTTTACGAGCAGTACTTC
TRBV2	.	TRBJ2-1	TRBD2	CASSEELAAYNEQFF	TGTGCCAGCAGTGAAGAACTAGCGGCCTACAATGAGCAGTTCTTC
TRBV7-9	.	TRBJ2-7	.	CASSPDTSYEQYF	TGTGCCAGCAGCCCGGACACATCCTACGAGCAGTACTTC
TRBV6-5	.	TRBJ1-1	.	CASSYSRDTEAFF	TGTGCCAGCAGTTACTCACGGGACACTGAAGCTTTCTTT
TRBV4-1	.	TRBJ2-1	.	CASSQGWLERNQPGEQFF	TGCGCCAGCAGCCAAGGGTGGTTGGAGCGGAACCAGCCGGGTGAGCAGTTCTTC
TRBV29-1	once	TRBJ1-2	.	CSVDVVTDYGYTF	TGCAGCGTTGATGTAGTGACAGATTATGGCTACACCTTC
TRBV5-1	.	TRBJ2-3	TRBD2	CASSSGGLAGRSDTQYF	TGCGCCAGCAGCTCCGGAGGACTAGCGGGAAGGTCAGATACGCAGTATTTT
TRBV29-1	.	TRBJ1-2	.	CSVSEGYTF	TGCAGCGTTTCGGAGGGCTACACCTTC
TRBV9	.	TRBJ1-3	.	CASSLGTPGNTIYF	TGTGCCAGCAGCCTCGGGACACCTGGAAACACCATATATTTT